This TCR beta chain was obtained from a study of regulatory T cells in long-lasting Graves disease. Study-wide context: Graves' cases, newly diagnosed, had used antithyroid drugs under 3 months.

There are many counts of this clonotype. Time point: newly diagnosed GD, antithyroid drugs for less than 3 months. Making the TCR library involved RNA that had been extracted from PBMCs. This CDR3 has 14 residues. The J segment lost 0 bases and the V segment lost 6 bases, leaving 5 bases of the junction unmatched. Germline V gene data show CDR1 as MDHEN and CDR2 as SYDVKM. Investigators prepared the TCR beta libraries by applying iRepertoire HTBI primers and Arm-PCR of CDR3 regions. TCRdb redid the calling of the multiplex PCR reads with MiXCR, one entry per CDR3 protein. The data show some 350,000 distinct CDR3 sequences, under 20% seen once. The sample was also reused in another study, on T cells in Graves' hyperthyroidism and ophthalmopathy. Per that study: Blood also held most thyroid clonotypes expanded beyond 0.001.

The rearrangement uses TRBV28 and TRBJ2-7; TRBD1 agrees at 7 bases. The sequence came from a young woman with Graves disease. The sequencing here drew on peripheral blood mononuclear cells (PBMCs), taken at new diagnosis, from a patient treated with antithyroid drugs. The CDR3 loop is CASRSTGSSYEQYF. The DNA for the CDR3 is TGTGCCAGCAGATCGACAGGGAGCTCCTACGAGCAGTACTTC.